The 28 T cell receptor beta chains below come from one sample, sequenced in a study of blood T cells in healthy people across ages. Using a J-beta primer mix together with a sample-barcoded 5' primer, a second PCR was run for roughly 7 to 11 cycles. TCRdb processed the 5' RACE reads anew with MiXCR; each CDR3 protein has one entry. The sample yields some 850,000 distinct CDR3 sequences, 20% to 30% seen once. The sample was also linked to a second study, of T cells of mothers and their children.

Input material: blood. The receptors originated from a boy aged 5-17 years in good health.

The chain is built from TRBV27 and TRBJ1-2, with 9 bases aligning to TRBD1. There are 13 residues in the CDR3. V was pared by 5 bases and J by 8 bases, with 6 bases of the junction left unmatched. CDR1 is MNHEY, CDR2 SMNVEV, per germline (reference sequence). The CDR3 DNA reads as TGTGCCAGCAGTGCCCGACAGGGGGACGGCTACACCTTC. It is translated as CASSARQGDGYTF.

Only a few counts were recorded for this clonotype. The chain carries TRBV29-1 and TRBJ1-1; D is perhaps TRBD1 (6 bases). This CDR3 has 14 residues. The V gene's germline CDR1 is SQVTM and CDR2 ANQGSEA. V lost 6 bases, J lost 2 bases, and 16 bases lay in between. The CDR3 protein is CSVGGNRANTEAFF. The CDR3 DNA follows: TGCAGCGTGGGGGGTAACAGGGCCAACACTGAAGCTTTCTTT.

The chain joins TRBV5-1 to TRBJ2-5; 7 bases align to TRBD2. Germline CDR1 SGHRS, CDR2 YFSETQ. The CDR3 has 17 residues. Unmatched junction bases numbered 14, after V lost 4 bases and J lost 2 bases. The DNA for the CDR3 is TGCGCCAGCAGCCCGATCAGCGGGGCGACAATACAAGAGACCCAGTACTTC. This gives the protein CASSPISGATIQETQYF.

This clonotype was seen more than once but under ten times. V gene TRBV6-1 combines with J gene TRBJ1-6; D not resolved. The V gene lost 1 base and the J gene lost 0 bases, with 10 bases spanning the gap. This CDR3 contains 17 residues. Germline CDR1 MNHNS, CDR2 SASEGT. The chain's CDR3 is CASSEGPGGSYNSPLHF. CDR3 nucleotide sequence: TGTGCCAGCAGTGAAGGCCCGGGCGGCTCCTATAATTCACCCCTCCACTTT.

The chain joins TRBV5-1 to TRBJ2-5; no clear D gene. This CDR3 has 13 amino acids. The V gene lost 0 bases and the J gene lost 3 bases, with 6 bases spanning the gap. Germline CDR1 and CDR2: SGHRS and YFSETQ. CDR3 sequence: CASSLASKETQYF. The CDR3 nucleotides read TGCGCCAGCAGCTTGGCCTCCAAAGAGACCCAGTACTTC.

The chain combines TRBV19 with TRBJ1-1, with D possibly matching TRBD1 (5 bases). CDR3 length equals 14 residues. Trimming took off 6 bases at V and 3 bases at J, with 14 bases between the two ends. The V gene's germline CDR1 is LNHDA and CDR2 SQIVND (reference sequence). The CDR3, as DNA: TGTGCCAGTAGCGTGGTGGGGGAGCACACTGAAGCTTTCTTT. As protein: CASSVVGEHTEAFF.

This chain joins TRBV7-2 and TRBJ1-5, with 8 bases fitting TRBD1. The CDR3 covers 15 residues. Germline assignment: CDR1 SGHTA and CDR2 FQGNSA. Trimming took 5 bases from V and 2 from J; bases not matched to a gene: 5. CDR3 loop: CASSAGGWGNQPQHF. CDR3 nucleotide sequence: TGTGCCAGCAGCGCAGGGGGCTGGGGCAATCAGCCCCAGCATTTT.

The chain links TRBV5-1 to TRBJ2-5; 12 bases agree with TRBD2. Germline values: CDR1 SGHRS, CDR2 YFSETQ. Germline trimming cut 5 bases from V and 1 base from J; bases unmatched to any gene: 6. The CDR3 consists of 16 residues. CDR3 region: CASSFGTSGSQETQYF. As DNA, the CDR3 is TGCGCCAGCAGTTTCGGGACTAGCGGGTCCCAAGAGACCCAGTACTTC. Complete variable domain (other parts from reference TRBV5-1 and TRBJ2-5): KAGVTQTPRYLIKTRGQQVTLSCSPISGHRSVSWYQQTPGQGLQFLFEYFSETQRNKGNFPGRFSGRQFSNSRSEMNVSTLELGDSALYLCASSFGTSGSQETQYFGPGTRLLVL.

This clonotype was seen only a few times. This rearrangement joins TRBV6-1 to TRBJ2-4, with TRBD2 matching over 11 bases. V dropped 2 bases and J dropped 3; count of bases not matched to a gene: 3. CDR1 and CDR2 from the germline V gene are MNHNS and SASEGT. The length of the CDR3 is 16 residues. The CDR3 is CASSEPSGGFKNIQYF. The CDR3 DNA sequence: TGTGCCAGCAGTGAACCTAGCGGGGGGTTCAAAAACATTCAGTACTTC.

The chain has TRBV15 and TRBJ1-3, with D unresolved. V gave up 0 bases and J gave up 2 bases, with 8 bases separating them. CDR1 is LNHNV and CDR2 is YYDKDF in the germline V gene (reference sequence). CDR3 length equals 15 residues. The CDR3 loop is CATSRDQGTGNTIYF. The CDR3 DNA is TGTGCCACCAGCAGAGATCAAGGGACTGGAAACACCATATATTTT.

V usage is TRBV7-9 and J usage is TRBJ2-5; perhaps TRBD1 as D (6 bases). This CDR3 comprises 13 residues. Trimming removed 4 bases at V and 3 bases at J, with 9 bases between. The germline V gene has CDR1 SEHNR and CDR2 FQNEAQ (reference sequence). The CDR3 spells CASSWTAKETQYF. In DNA, the CDR3 is TGTGCCAGCAGCTGGACAGCGAAAGAGACCCAGTACTTC.

The rearrangement uses TRBV27 and TRBJ2-5; D may be TRBD2 (7 bases). This CDR3 contains 13 residues. V lost 5 bases, J lost 11 bases, and 18 bases lay in between. Germline V gene lookup returns CDR1 MNHEY and CDR2 SMNVEV (reference sequence). The CDR3 sequence: CASSHRGAREQYF. The CDR3 DNA follows: TGTGCCAGCAGTCATCGGGGGGCGCGGGAGCAGTACTTC.

The CDR3 DNA is TGTGCCAGCAGCTTATGGGACGAAAACACTGGGGAGACCCAGTACTTC. It specifies CASSLWDENTGETQYF. The rearrangement uses TRBV11-2 and TRBJ2-5, with D perhaps being TRBD1 or TRBD2 (5 bases each). Germline CDR1 and CDR2: SGHAT and FQNNGV. V lost 2 bases to trimming and J lost 5 bases, with 18 bases between them. This CDR3 is built from 16 residues. The whole variable domain, filled in from reference TRBV11-2 and TRBJ2-5, reads EAGVAQSPRYKIIEKRQSVAFWCNPISGHATLYWYQQILGQGPKLLIQFQNNGVVDDSQLPKDRFSAERLKGVDSTLKIQPAKLEDSAVYLCASSLWDENTGETQYFGPGTRLLVL.

CDR3 nucleotides: TGTGCCAGCAGTTGCCCTGGGAGGGGCTACACCTTC. Translation: CASSCPGRGYTF. This chain uses TRBV12-3 or TRBV12-4 with TRBJ1-2; D not certain. The V end lost 4 bases, the J end lost 8 bases, and 11 bases lay between the germline ends. CDR3 length: 12 amino acids.

This clonotype was recorded a few times. The V and J genes are TRBV29-1 and TRBJ2-5, with TRBD2 as a possible D gene (5 bases). Germline-derived CDR1 and CDR2 are SQVTM and ANQGSEA. The V and J ends lost 7 bases and 5 bases respectively, with 17 bases between them. The CDR3 spans 13 residues. The CDR3 region is CSAGISSLETQYF. The CDR3 DNA reads TGCAGCGCCGGGATCAGTTCCCTTGAGACCCAGTACTTC.

The chain links TRBV7-2 to TRBJ2-3; 16 positions match TRBD2. After removal of 4 bases from V and 5 bases from J, the junction contained 6 bases not matched to a gene. The CDR3 has 17 residues. Germline CDR1 is SGHTA and CDR2 is FQGNSA. The chain's CDR3 is CASSSGTSGGAIDTQYF. The CDR3, as DNA: TGTGCCAGCAGCTCCGGGACTAGCGGGGGGGCCATAGATACGCAGTATTTT.

This rearrangement joins TRBV27 to TRBJ2-3, with D uncertain. This CDR3 is built from 14 residues. The V end was cut by 1 base, the J end by 4 bases, with 9 bases between. Germline V gives CDR1 MNHEY, CDR2 SMNVEV (reference sequence). This chain's CDR3 is CASSLLGSSDTQYF. In nucleotides, the CDR3 is TGTGCCAGCAGTTTATTGGGGTCATCAGATACGCAGTATTTT.

The chain has TRBV12-3 or TRBV12-4 and TRBJ1-5; 8 bases line up with TRBD1. V was pared by 6 bases and J by 4 bases, with 2 bases of the junction left unmatched. This CDR3 is 13 amino acids long. The CDR3 coding sequence is TGTGCCAGCAGCCAGGGGGCTAATCAGCCCCAGCATTTT. Its protein product is CASSQGANQPQHF.

V gene TRBV10-3 combines with J gene TRBJ2-6; weak D call: TRBD2 (7 bases). V dropped 3 bases and J dropped 1 base, with 16 bases sitting between them. CDR1 is ENHRY and CDR2 is SYGVKD in the germline V gene. The CDR3 runs 18 residues. CDR3 DNA sequence: TGTGCCATCAGTGACACCGGGGGGCAAGGTTCTGGGGCCAACGTCCTGACTTTC. Translation: CAISDTGGQGSGANVLTF.

This rearrangement joins TRBV30 to TRBJ2-2; D could derive from TRBD1 or TRBD2 (5 bases each). CDR3 length equals 14 residues. Per the germline V gene, CDR1 is GTSNPN and CDR2 is SVGIG (reference sequence). Between the trimmed V and J ends, which lost 3 bases and 4 bases, there was a span of 12 bases. The CDR3 bases are TGTGCCTGGAGACTGGGGGTTATCACCGGGGAGCTGTTTTTT. Protein sequence: CAWRLGVITGELFF. The full variable domain, with the rest looked up from reference TRBV30 and TRBJ2-2, is SQTIHQWPATLVQPVGSPLSLECTVEGTSNPNLYWYRQAAGRGLQLLFYSVGIGQISSEVPQNLSASRPQDRQFILSSKKLLLSDSGFYLCAWRLGVITGELFFGEGSRLTVL.

This clonotype has more than one count but fewer than ten. The J gene is TRBJ2-2, the V gene TRBV2, with D possibly being TRBD1 (6 bases). The CDR3 covers 14 residues. Trimming left V 5 bases short and J 6 bases short, with 13 bases between. Germline loops: CDR1 SNHLY, CDR2 FYNNEI. CDR3 sequence reads: CASSSRGYSGELFF. The CDR3 nucleotides are TGTGCCAGCAGTTCCAGGGGATACTCCGGGGAGCTGTTTTTT. The full variable domain, rest sourced from reference TRBV2 and TRBJ2-2, is EPEVTQTPSHQVTQMGQEVILRCVPISNHLYFYWYRQILGQKVEFLVSFYNNEISEKSEIFDDQFSVERPDGSNFTLKIRSTKLEDSAMYFCASSSRGYSGELFFGEGSRLTVL.

The chain links TRBV18 to TRBJ2-1; TRBD2 agrees at 10 bases. After removal of 2 bases from V and 3 bases from J, the junction contained 13 bases not matched to a gene. The V gene's germline CDR1 is KGHSH and CDR2 LQKENI. This CDR3 contains 19 residues. The CDR3 loop is CASSPYIPSGGDLYNEQFF. The CDR3 region has the DNA TGTGCCAGCTCACCATATATCCCTAGCGGGGGCGATCTCTACAATGAGCAGTTCTTC.

This clonotype occurred many times. The CDR3 DNA is TGTGCCAGCAGTTTGGTGGGCAGTGAAGCTTTCTTT. It encodes CASSLVGSEAFF. This sequence joins TRBV27 and TRBJ1-1; D uncertain. Trimming shortened V by 3 bases and J by 7 bases, and 9 bases separated the two germline ends. The CDR3 spans 12 residues. Per germline, CDR1 MNHEY and CDR2 SMNVEV (reference sequence).

Only a few counts were recorded for this clonotype. The chain combines TRBV6-5 with TRBJ2-5; TRBD1 might be the D (5 bases). This CDR3 spans 13 amino acids. The V end lost 2 bases, the J end lost 6 bases, and 10 bases lay between the germline ends. Germline V gene data show CDR1 as MNHEY and CDR2 as SVGAGI. CDR3 DNA: TGTGCCAGCAGTTACGGTGCAGGGAAGACCCAGTACTTC. Its protein product is CASSYGAGKTQYF.

Only a few counts were recorded for this clonotype. V and J are TRBV12-3 or TRBV12-4 and TRBJ2-6, with 9 bases that match TRBD1. This CDR3 region has 18 residues. V lost 7 bases, J lost 4 bases, and 14 bases stayed unmatched. DNA for the CDR3: TGTGCCAGCAATCTAACGGGACAGGGTTTGTCCGGGGCCAACGTCCTGACTTTC. Its protein is CASNLTGQGLSGANVLTF.

The V gene is TRBV30, the J gene TRBJ2-1, with D uncertain. The CDR3 length is 12 residues. CDR1 is GTSNPN, CDR2 SVGIG, per germline (reference sequence). Trimming left V 4 bases short and J 3 bases short, with 7 bases between. The CDR3: CAWTRIYNEQFF. The DNA for the CDR3 is TGTGCCTGGACTAGAATCTACAATGAGCAGTTCTTC.

This clonotype was observed a few times. The chain couples TRBV5-1 to TRBJ2-5; 12 bases agree with TRBD2. This CDR3 is built from 17 residues. CDR1 is SGHRS, CDR2 YFSETQ, per germline. V was clipped by 3 bases and J by 1 base; unmatched bases: 7. CDR3: CASSSGLAGRLQETQYF. The CDR3 coding sequence is TGCGCCAGCAGCTCAGGACTAGCGGGGCGCCTCCAAGAGACCCAGTACTTC.

The J gene is TRBJ1-1, the V gene TRBV18; TRBD1 might be the D (6 bases). This CDR3 has 13 amino acids. Germline V gene lookup returns CDR1 KGHSH and CDR2 LQKENI. Trimming pared 10 bases from V and 1 base from J, leaving 13 bases between. CDR3 amino acids: CATKTGRNTEAFF. The DNA for the CDR3 is TGTGCCACCAAAACAGGGAGGAACACTGAAGCTTTCTTT.